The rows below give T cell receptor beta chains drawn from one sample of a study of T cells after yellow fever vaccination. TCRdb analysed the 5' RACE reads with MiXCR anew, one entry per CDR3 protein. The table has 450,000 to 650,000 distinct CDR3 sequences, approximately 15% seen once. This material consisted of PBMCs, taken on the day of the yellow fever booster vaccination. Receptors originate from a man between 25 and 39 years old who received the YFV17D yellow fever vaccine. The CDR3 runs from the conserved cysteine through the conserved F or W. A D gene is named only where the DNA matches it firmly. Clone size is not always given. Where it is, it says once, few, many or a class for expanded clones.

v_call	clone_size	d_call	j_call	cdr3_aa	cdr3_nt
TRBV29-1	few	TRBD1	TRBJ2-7	CSVEKQGDFYEQYF	TGCAGCGTTGAAAAACAGGGGGATTTCTACGAGCAGTACTTC
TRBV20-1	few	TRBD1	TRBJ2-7	CSARADRGGYEQYF	TGCAGTGCTAGGGCGGACAGGGGGGGCTACGAGCAGTACTTC
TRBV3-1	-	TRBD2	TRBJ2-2	CASSAPLAGNTGELFF	TGTGCCAGCAGCGCCCCACTAGCGGGAAACACCGGGGAGCTGTTTTTT
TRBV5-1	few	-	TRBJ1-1	CASISGGLNTEAFF	TGCGCCAGCATATCTGGAGGGTTGAACACTGAAGCTTTCTTT
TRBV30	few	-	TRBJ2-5	CAWSVSQETQYF	TGTGCCTGGAGTGTCAGTCAAGAGACCCAGTACTTC
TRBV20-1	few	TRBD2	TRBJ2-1	CSGTPPAGGNNEQFF	TGCAGTGGGACCCCCCCAGCGGGAGGGAACAATGAGCAGTTCTTC
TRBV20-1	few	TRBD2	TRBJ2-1	CSAPGTSRRQFF	TGCAGTGCTCCCGGGACTAGCCGTAGGCAGTTCTTC
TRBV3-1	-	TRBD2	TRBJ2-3	CASSQGSGSFNTQYF	TGTGCCAGCAGCCAAGGTAGCGGGAGTTTTAATACGCAGTATTTT
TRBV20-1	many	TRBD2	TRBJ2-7	CSSRSAGRGDEQYF	TGCAGTTCCAGATCAGCTGGGAGGGGCGACGAGCAGTACTTC
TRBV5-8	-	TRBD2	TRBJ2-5	CASSLELAAQETQYF	TGTGCCAGCAGCTTGGAACTAGCGGCACAAGAGACCCAGTACTTC
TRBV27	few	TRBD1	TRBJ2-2	CASSLLTGGGGGNTGELFF	TGTGCCAGCAGTTTATTGACAGGGGGCGGAGGGGGAAACACCGGGGAGCTGTTTTTT
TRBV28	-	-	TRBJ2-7	CASSLIVNADEQYF	TGTGCCAGCAGTTTAATCGTAAATGCGGACGAGCAGTACTTC
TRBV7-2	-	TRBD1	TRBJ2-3	CASSYQTGGIDTQYF	TGTGCCAGCAGCTATCAGACAGGGGGCATAGATACGCAGTATTTT
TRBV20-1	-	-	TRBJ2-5	CSARFGTQYF	TGCAGTGCTAGGTTTGGGACCCAGTACTTC
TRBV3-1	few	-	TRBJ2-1	CASSPDVGSPYNEQFF	TGTGCCAGCAGCCCAGATGTGGGGTCCCCCTACAATGAGCAGTTCTTC
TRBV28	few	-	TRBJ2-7	CASKQGIVNEQYF	TGTGCCAGCAAGCAGGGGATCGTTAACGAGCAGTACTTC
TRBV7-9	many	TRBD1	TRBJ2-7	CASSPRMGQGIYEQYF	TGTGCCAGCAGCCCTAGGATGGGACAGGGGATTTACGAGCAGTACTTC
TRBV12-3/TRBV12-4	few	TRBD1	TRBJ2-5	CASSWDRASTQYF	TGTGCCAGCAGTTGGGACAGGGCGTCGACCCAGTACTTC
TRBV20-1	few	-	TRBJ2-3	CSARVETTDTQYF	TGCAGTGCTAGAGTAGAGACCACAGATACGCAGTATTTT
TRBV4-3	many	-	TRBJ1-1	CASSQEWGTEAFF	TGCGCCAGCAGCCAAGAATGGGGCACTGAAGCTTTCTTT
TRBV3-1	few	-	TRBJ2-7	CASSLGVGSYEQYF	TGTGCCAGCAGTCTCGGTGTGGGATCCTACGAGCAGTACTTC
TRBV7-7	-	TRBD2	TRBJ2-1	CASSPDGLADPSSYNEQFF	TGTGCCAGCAGCCCCGACGGACTAGCGGACCCTAGCTCCTACAATGAGCAGTTCTTC
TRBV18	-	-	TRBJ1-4	CASSPTSSEKLFF	TGTGCCAGCTCACCGACCTCTAGTGAAAAACTGTTTTTT
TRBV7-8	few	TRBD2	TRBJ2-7	CASSPRGGLAYEQYF	TGTGCCAGCAGCCCCCGGGGGGGACTAGCGTACGAGCAGTACTTC
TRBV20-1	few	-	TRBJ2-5	CSARVGRPGETQYF	TGCAGTGCTAGAGTCGGCAGGCCCGGGGAGACCCAGTACTTC
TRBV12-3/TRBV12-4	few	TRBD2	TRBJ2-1	CASSTYSGRGNEQFF	TGTGCCAGCAGTACATATAGCGGGAGAGGAAATGAGCAGTTCTTC
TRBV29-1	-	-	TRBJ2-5	CSGAQGEETQYF	TGCAGCGGGGCCCAAGGAGAGGAGACCCAGTACTTC
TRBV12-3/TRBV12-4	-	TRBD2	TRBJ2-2	CASRPGLANTGELFF	TGTGCCAGCAGGCCGGGACTAGCGAACACCGGGGAGCTGTTTTTT
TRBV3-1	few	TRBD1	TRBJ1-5	CASSTTYRGNNQPQHF	TGTGCCAGCAGCACCACCTACAGGGGGAACAATCAGCCCCAGCATTTT
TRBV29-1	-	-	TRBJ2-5	CSVEDRGLSRGAETQYF	TGCAGCGTTGAAGATCGCGGGTTAAGCAGGGGCGCGGAGACCCAGTACTTC
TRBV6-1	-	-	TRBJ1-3	CASSIAGTSGNTIYF	TGTGCCAGCAGTATAGCCGGGACGTCTGGAAACACCATATATTTT
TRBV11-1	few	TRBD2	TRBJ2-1	CASSLARRKGLAGVSSYNEQFF	TGTGCCAGCAGCTTAGCGCGCAGGAAGGGACTAGCGGGAGTTTCGAGCTACAATGAGCAGTTCTTC
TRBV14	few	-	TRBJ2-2	CAIGPAGELFF	TGTGCCATCGGGCCGGCCGGGGAGCTGTTTTTT
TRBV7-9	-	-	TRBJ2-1	CALRASSSYNEQFF	TGTGCCCTGAGAGCGTCCAGCTCCTACAATGAGCAGTTCTTC
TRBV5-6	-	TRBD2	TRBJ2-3	CASSLSGSSDTQYF	TGTGCCAGCAGCTTGAGCGGGAGTTCAGATACGCAGTATTTT
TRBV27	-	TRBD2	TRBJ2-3	CASRDWGGRAFRDTQYF	TGTGCCAGCAGAGATTGGGGCGGGAGGGCCTTTAGGGATACGCAGTATTTT
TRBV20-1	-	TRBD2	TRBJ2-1	CSARPPVAGSEQFF	TGCAGTGCTAGGCCCCCGGTAGCGGGGTCTGAGCAGTTCTTC
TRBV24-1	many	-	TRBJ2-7	CATSDRWGAGEQYF	TGTGCCACCAGTGATCGCTGGGGTGCGGGCGAGCAGTACTTC
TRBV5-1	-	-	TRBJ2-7	CASSPGHNGVGKQYF	TGCGCCAGCAGCCCCGGACACAACGGGGTGGGTAAGCAGTACTTC
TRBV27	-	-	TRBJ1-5	CASSSFREPNQPQHF	TGTGCCAGCAGCTCCTTCCGGGAGCCAAATCAGCCCCAGCATTTT
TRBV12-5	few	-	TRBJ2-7	CASGLVQRFYEQYF	TGTGCTAGTGGTTTGGTCCAGAGGTTCTACGAGCAGTACTTC